Presented here are 20 T cell receptor beta chains from one specimen sequenced in a study of blood T cell repertoires in COVID-19. Measured with immunoSEQ multiplex PCR; TCRdb has only the in-frame clones, and not every one. The sample has some 45,000 clones; about 90% are singletons. The sequenced material came from peripheral blood. These receptors all stem from a man in his 70s with active COVID-19.

This chain joins TRBV2 and TRBJ1-2; D unresolved. V was clipped by 4 bases and J by 0 bases, with 6 bases between them. The CDR3 covers 13 residues. The germline CDR1 and CDR2 sequences are SNHLY and FYNNEI. The CDR3 DNA reads as TGTGCCAGCAGTGTAAAAACTAACTATGGCTACACCTTC. Its protein product is CASSVKTNYGYTF.

J is TRBJ2-5 and V is TRBV29-1; tentative D call: TRBD1 (5 bases). The CDR3 extends over 13 amino acids. The V gene lost 4 bases and the J gene lost 2 bases, with 11 bases spanning the gap. Germline assignment: CDR1 SQVTM and CDR2 ANQGSEA. The CDR3 coding sequence is TGCAGCGTTGCCCCCCAGGGTCAAGAGACCCAGTACTTC. It translates to CSVAPQGQETQYF.

V and J are TRBV27 and TRBJ2-5, with TRBD2 matching 13 bases. The CDR3 loop spans 17 amino acids. Germline V CDR1 and CDR2: MNHEY, SMNVEV (reference sequence). Germline trimming cut 6 bases from V and 3 bases from J; bases unmatched to any gene: 10. CDR3 coding DNA: TGTGCCAGCAGCATACTAGCGGGGGGGTCAACCAAAGAGACCCAGTACTTC. It translates to CASSILAGGSTKETQYF.

The V gene is TRBV30, the J gene TRBJ2-2, with no clear D. CDR1 and CDR2 from the germline V gene are GTSNPN and SVGIG (reference sequence). The V and J ends lost 3 bases and 5 bases respectively, with 10 bases between them. This CDR3 comprises 13 residues. CDR3 DNA sequence: TGTGCCTGGAGCTTGACTGAGACCGGGGAGCTGTTTTTT. This encodes CAWSLTETGELFF.

This clone was recorded a few times. The rearrangement uses TRBV28 and TRBJ1-2; D is unclear. The germline gives CDR1 MDHEN, CDR2 SYDVKM. Trimming left V 1 base short and J 4 bases short, with 7 bases between. The CDR3 totals 13 residues. CDR3 amino acids: CASSLLGGYGYTF. CDR3 nucleotides: TGTGCCAGCAGTTTATTGGGAGGCTATGGCTACACCTTC.

The V call is TRBV6-5, the J call TRBJ1-2, with 7 bases aligning to TRBD1. Germline trimming cut 9 bases from V and 0 bases from J; bases unmatched to any gene: 7. The CDR3 loop spans 14 amino acids. CDR1 is MNHEY and CDR2 is SVGAGI in the germline V gene. CDR3 loop: CASATGSTNYGYTF. In nucleotides, the CDR3 is TGTGCCAGTGCGACAGGGTCTACTAACTATGGCTACACCTTC.

J is TRBJ2-1 and V is TRBV5-6; 12 bases are shared with TRBD1. V lost 4 bases to trimming and J lost 9 bases; unmatched junction nucleotides: 5. Germline CDR1 and CDR2: SGHDT and YYEEEE. This CDR3 is 14 amino acids long. The CDR3 DNA follows: TGTGCCAGCAGCCGGGACAGGGGGCTCGCTGAGCAGTTCTTC. As protein: CASSRDRGLAEQFF.

The chain recombines TRBV6-5 with TRBJ1-2; perhaps TRBD1 as D (5 bases). V was clipped by 4 bases and J by 8 bases, with 17 bases between them. This CDR3 is 14 amino acids long. Germline V gene data show CDR1 as MNHEY and CDR2 as SVGAGI. The CDR3 region is CASSFRTGGIGYTF. The CDR3 nucleotides are TGTGCCAGCAGTTTCAGGACGGGGGGGATAGGCTACACCTTC.

The chain links TRBV6-2 or TRBV6-3 to TRBJ2-1; D perhaps matches TRBD2 (6 bases). Trimming cost V 2 bases and J 8 bases, with 10 bases left between them. CDR1 MNHEY and CDR2 SVGEGT come from the germline V gene. The CDR3 has 13 residues. This CDR3 reads CASSYGRWDEQFF. The DNA of the CDR3 is TGTGCCAGCAGTTACGGGAGGTGGGATGAGCAGTTCTTC.

This chain joins TRBV5-1 and TRBJ2-7; a possible D gene is TRBD1 (5 bases). Germline V gene sequence: CDR1 SGHRS, CDR2 YFSETQ. Trimming removed 0 bases from V and 6 bases from J, with 10 bases in between. This CDR3 region has 13 residues. The CDR3 loop reads CASSLEQGSEQYF. As DNA, the CDR3 is TGCGCCAGCAGCTTGGAGCAGGGCTCCGAGCAGTACTTC. Full variable domain (missing parts from reference TRBV5-1 and TRBJ2-7): KAGVTQTPRYLIKTRGQQVTLSCSPISGHRSVSWYQQTPGQGLQFLFEYFSETQRNKGNFPGRFSGRQFSNSRSEMNVSTLELGDSALYLCASSLEQGSEQYFGPGTRLTVT.

V is TRBV5-1 and J is TRBJ2-7; TRBD1 aligns across 10 bases. The CDR3 is made up of 15 amino acids. Per the germline V gene, CDR1 is SGHRS and CDR2 is YFSETQ. V lost 2 bases and J lost 7; bases outside the gene matches: 9. The CDR3 DNA reads TGCGCCAGCAGCTTAAACGGACAGGGGGGATTTGAGCAGTACTTC. This gives the protein CASSLNGQGGFEQYF. Combining the CDR3 with reference TRBV5-1 and TRBJ2-7 gives the whole variable domain KAGVTQTPRYLIKTRGQQVTLSCSPISGHRSVSWYQQTPGQGLQFLFEYFSETQRNKGNFPGRFSGRQFSNSRSEMNVSTLELGDSALYLCASSLNGQGGFEQYFGPGTRLTVT.

Here the CDR3 DNA reads TGTGCCAGCAGTGCGTATAGTGAGCAGTTCTTC. Translating gives CASSAYSEQFF. The V gene is TRBV2, the J gene TRBJ2-1; no definite D call. Germline lookup yields CDR1 SNHLY and CDR2 FYNNEI. There are 11 residues in the CDR3. Trimming took off 4 bases at V and 9 bases at J, with 7 bases between the two ends.

The genes are TRBV11-1 and TRBJ2-3; 12 nucleotides line up with TRBD1. CDR3 length equals 15 residues. CDR1 is SGHAT, CDR2 FQDESV, per germline (reference sequence). The trim removed 6 bases at V and 6 bases at J, leaving 7 bases unmatched. The CDR3 DNA follows: TGTGCCAGCAGAACCGGGACAGGGGGCTATGATACGCAGTATTTT. This translates into CASRTGTGGYDTQYF.

The rearrangement links TRBV4-3 to TRBJ1-3; 9 nucleotides line up with TRBD1. The junction had 2 bases not matched to a gene; V was cut back by 0 bases and J by 2 bases. Germline CDR1 is LGHNA and CDR2 is YSLEER. The CDR3 extends over 16 amino acids. CDR3 region: CASSQDWTGAGNTIYF. CDR3 in DNA: TGCGCCAGCAGCCAAGATTGGACAGGGGCTGGAAACACCATATATTTT.

This chain links TRBV7-2 with TRBJ2-2; D gene unclear. V was trimmed by 5 bases and J by 2 bases, leaving 15 bases between them. Looked up from germline, CDR1 is SGHTA and CDR2 is FQGNSA. The CDR3 contains 16 residues. The CDR3 region has the DNA TGTGCCAGCAGCCGCCTTTCTGGAGTTAACACCGGGGAGCTGTTTTTT. It specifies CASSRLSGVNTGELFF.

The chain links TRBV5-1 to TRBJ1-1; TRBD1 agrees at 7 bases. The trim removed 4 bases at V and 7 bases at J, leaving 10 bases unmatched. This CDR3 region has 14 residues. CDR1 is SGHRS and CDR2 is YFSETQ in the germline V gene. The DNA for the CDR3 is TGCGCCAGCAGCCCCGCGACAGGGTTCGGTGAAGCTTTCTTT. Encoded protein: CASSPATGFGEAFF.

V usage is TRBV12-1 and J usage is TRBJ2-5; no DNA check was done on the table's D call, TRBD2. TRBV12-1 is classified as a pseudogene. The CDR3 is 14 residues long. The CDR3 coding sequence is TGTGCCAGCAGTCCGGGTAGGAACCAAGAGACCCAGTACTTC. Protein: CASSPGRNQETQYF.

The rearrangement links TRBV5-1 to TRBJ2-3, with TRBD1 identical over 8 bases. The J segment lost 1 base and the V segment lost 4 bases, leaving 5 bases of the junction unmatched. This CDR3 comprises 15 residues. Looked up from germline, CDR1 is SGHRS and CDR2 is YFSETQ. DNA of the CDR3: TGCGCCAGCAGCGTGCAGGGGGCTCGCACAGATACGCAGTATTTT. It specifies CASSVQGARTDTQYF.

V gene TRBV28 combines with J gene TRBJ1-5; D is unresolved. Germline loops: CDR1 MDHEN, CDR2 SYDVKM. The CDR3 runs 15 residues. The V end lost 7 bases, the J end lost 5 bases, and 18 bases lay between the germline ends. The CDR3 DNA sequence: TGTGCCAGCATAGATAGTACAACTATGTATCAGCCCCAGCATTTT. This translates into CASIDSTTMYQPQHF. Looking up the rest from reference TRBV28 and TRBJ1-5 gives the full variable domain: DVKVTQSSRYLVKRTGEKVFLECVQDMDHENMFWYRQDPGLGLRLIYFSYDVKMKEKGDIPEGYSVSREKKERFSLILESASTNQTSMYLCASIDSTTMYQPQHFGDGTRLSIL.

The chain is built from TRBV11-2 and TRBJ1-1; weak D call: TRBD1 (6 bases). Germline CDR1 is SGHAT and CDR2 is FQNNGV. Deletions cut 5 bases from V and 1 base from J, with 11 bases between. CDR3 length: 14 amino acids. The CDR3 bases are TGTGCCAGCAGCAAAAGCAGGGGGAACACTGAAGCTTTCTTT. Its protein is CASSKSRGNTEAFF.